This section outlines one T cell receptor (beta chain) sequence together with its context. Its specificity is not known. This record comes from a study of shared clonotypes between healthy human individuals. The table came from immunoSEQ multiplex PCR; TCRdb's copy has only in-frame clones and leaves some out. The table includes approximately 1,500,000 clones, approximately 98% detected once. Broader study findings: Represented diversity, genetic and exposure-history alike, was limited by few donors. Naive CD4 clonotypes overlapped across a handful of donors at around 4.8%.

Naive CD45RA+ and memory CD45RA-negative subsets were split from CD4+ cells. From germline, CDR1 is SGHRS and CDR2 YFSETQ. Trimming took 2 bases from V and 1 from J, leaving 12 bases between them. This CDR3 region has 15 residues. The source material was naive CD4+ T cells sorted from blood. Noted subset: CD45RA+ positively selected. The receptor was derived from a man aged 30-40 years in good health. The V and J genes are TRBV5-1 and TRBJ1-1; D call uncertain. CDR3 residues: CASSLSPHQNTEAFF. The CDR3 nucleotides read TGCGCCAGCAGCTTATCCCCACACCAGAACACTGAAGCTTTCTTT.